This is a list of T cell receptor beta chains from one sample in a study of vaccination and CD4 T cells after COVID-19. These TCRs' antigens remain unknown. TCRdb processed the PCR reads anew with MiXCR; each CDR3 protein has one entry. The sample has around 30,000 distinct CDR3 sequences; approximately 40% are singletons. Source: CD4+ T cells from blood, cultured in vitro, taken about 7 months after SARS-CoV-2 vaccination. The receptors were sampled from a human donor who had recovered from COVID-19. CDR3s include the opening cysteine and the closing phenylalanine or tryptophan. D genes are given only for firm matches. Some rows have no size entry. The others give once, few or many, or a class for an expanded clone.

d_call j_call clone_size v_call cdr3_aa cdr3_nt
NA TRBJ2-6 few TRBV20-1 CSARDQLSGANVLTF TGCAGTGCTAGAGATCAGCTCTCTGGGGCCAACGTCCTGACTTTC
NA TRBJ2-1 NA TRBV24-1 CATSETGTRWDNEQFF TGTGCCACCAGTGAAACAGGGACACGTTGGGACAATGAGCAGTTCTTC
NA TRBJ2-1 few TRBV28 CASRQSSYNEQFF TGTGCCAGCAGACAGAGCTCCTACAATGAGCAGTTCTTC
NA TRBJ2-2 few TRBV4-1 CASSPQGTGELFF TGCGCCAGCAGCCCCCAGGGGACCGGGGAGCTGTTTTTT
NA TRBJ1-2 medium-sized TRBV15 CATSQDRYGYTF TGTGCCACCAGCCAGGACAGATATGGCTACACCTTC
NA TRBJ1-5 few TRBV28 CASSYLRGAYQPQHF TGTGCCAGCAGCTATCTGCGGGGGGCATATCAGCCCCAGCATTTT
NA TRBJ2-7 NA TRBV7-2 CASSLNGHSYEQYF TGTGCCAGCAGTCTGAACGGGCACTCCTACGAGCAGTACTTC
NA TRBJ1-2 NA TRBV5-5 CASSVSSGSGYGYTF TGTGCCAGCAGCGTCTCCAGTGGGTCGGGCTATGGCTACACCTTC
NA TRBJ2-3 NA TRBV19 CASTQADTQYF TGTGCCAGTACACAGGCAGATACGCAGTATTTT
NA TRBJ2-5 few TRBV20-1 CSARGTQETQYF TGCAGTGCTAGGGGCACCCAAGAGACCCAGTACTTC
TRBD1 TRBJ2-5 few TRBV7-7 CASSLVGQGQETQYF TGTGCTAGCAGCTTAGTCGGACAGGGGCAAGAGACCCAGTACTTC
TRBD1 TRBJ1-1 few TRBV20-1 CSARDRGLNTEAFF TGCAGTGCTAGGGACAGGGGGTTGAACACTGAAGCTTTCTTT
TRBD2 TRBJ2-7 NA TRBV4-1 CASSQVFLTSGSVYEQYF TGCGCCAGCAGCCAAGTTTTCTTGACTAGCGGGAGCGTCTACGAGCAGTACTTC
TRBD1 TRBJ2-7 NA TRBV20-1 CSAFRTGDAYEQYF TGCAGTGCTTTCAGGACAGGGGACGCCTACGAGCAGTACTTC
TRBD2 TRBJ2-3 few TRBV6-4 CASSDSRETDTQYF TGTGCCAGCAGTGACTCGCGGGAGACAGATACGCAGTATTTT
NA TRBJ2-7 NA TRBV19 CASSTGSDPYEQYF TGTGCCAGTAGCACCGGGTCCGATCCCTACGAGCAGTACTTC
NA TRBJ2-5 few TRBV15 CATSRASRETQYF TGTGCCACCAGCAGAGCCTCCCGAGAGACCCAGTACTTC
TRBD1 TRBJ2-7 once TRBV10-3 CAISEKGASSYEQYF TGTGCCATCAGTGAAAAGGGGGCATCGTCCTACGAGCAGTACTTC
NA TRBJ2-5 few TRBV5-1 CASSLVTTGEETQYF TGCGCCAGCAGCTTGGTTACGACGGGGGAAGAGACCCAGTACTTC
NA TRBJ1-1 NA TRBV28 CASSLRHPEAFF TGTGCCAGCAGTTTGAGACATCCTGAAGCTTTCTTT
TRBD2 TRBJ2-5 few TRBV20-1 CSARSAEREKETQYF TGCAGTGCTAGATCCGCGGAGCGGGAGAAAGAGACCCAGTACTTC
TRBD1 TRBJ1-2 few TRBV20-1 CSARNAGQANYGYTF TGCAGTGCTAGGAACGCCGGACAGGCAAACTATGGCTACACCTTC
TRBD2 TRBJ2-7 NA TRBV20-1 CSASRTSSVEQYF TGCAGTGCTAGCCGGACTAGCTCTGTCGAGCAGTACTTC
NA TRBJ1-5 NA TRBV27 CASSRTQGGSNQPQHF TGTGCCAGCAGTAGAACGCAGGGAGGGAGCAATCAGCCCCAGCATTTT
NA TRBJ2-1 few TRBV20-1 CSAKRQLHNEQFF TGCAGTGCTAAGAGACAGCTACACAATGAGCAGTTCTTC
TRBD1 TRBJ2-7 few TRBV27 CASSLLIRGRFHEQYF TGTGCCAGCAGTTTACTTATCAGGGGGCGCTTCCACGAGCAGTACTTC
NA TRBJ1-1 NA TRBV24-1 CATSDWGTDGLNTEAFF TGTGCCACCAGTGATTGGGGGACGGACGGCCTTAACACTGAAGCTTTCTTT
NA TRBJ2-3 NA TRBV6-1 CASTPIGAGDTQYF TGTGCCAGTACCCCCATTGGGGCTGGGGATACGCAGTATTTT
TRBD1 TRBJ2-7 NA TRBV20-1 CSASDRGYEQYF TGCAGTGCTAGTGACAGGGGCTACGAGCAGTACTTC
TRBD1 TRBJ2-5 NA TRBV7-9 CASSLTGLQETQYF TGTGCCAGCAGCTTGACAGGGTTGCAAGAGACCCAGTACTTC
TRBD1 TRBJ2-7 few TRBV6-1 CASSDRSGGRGEQYF TGTGCCAGCAGTGACAGATCAGGGGGCCGGGGCGAGCAGTACTTC
NA TRBJ2-7 NA TRBV29-1 CSAGINYEQYF TGCAGCGCCGGGATAAACTACGAGCAGTACTTC
NA TRBJ1-6 once TRBV5-1 CASSLRGDNSPLHF TGCGCCAGCAGCTTGAGGGGTGACAATTCACCCCTCCACTTT
NA TRBJ1-1 NA TRBV10-3 CAISDDRPEAFF TGTGCCATCAGTGATGACAGGCCTGAAGCTTTCTTT
NA TRBJ2-5 few TRBV19 CASSSKSGGTLETQYF TGTGCCAGTAGTAGCAAATCTGGCGGGACGTTGGAGACCCAGTACTTC
NA TRBJ1-1 NA TRBV27 CASSANRETEAFF TGTGCCAGCAGTGCCAACAGGGAGACTGAAGCTTTCTTT
NA TRBJ1-1 NA TRBV7-2 CASSPRWGNTEAFF TGTGCCAGCAGCCCCCGGTGGGGGAACACTGAAGCTTTCTTT
NA TRBJ2-7 NA TRBV19 CASSRERFSYEQYF TGTGCCAGTAGTAGAGAGCGGTTCTCCTACGAGCAGTACTTC
NA TRBJ2-2 few TRBV20-1 CSASPARTNTGELFF TGCAGTGCTAGCCCTGCTAGAACGAACACCGGGGAGCTGTTTTTT
NA TRBJ2-4 few TRBV20-1 CSALDRLAKNIQYF TGCAGTGCCCTGGACAGACTAGCCAAAAACATTCAGTACTTC
TRBD1 TRBJ2-2 few TRBV7-8 CASSSPGQTNTGELFF TGTGCCAGCAGCTCTCCGGGACAGACGAACACCGGGGAGCTGTTTTTT
TRBD1 TRBJ2-7 NA TRBV7-8 CASRDRRTGGYEQYF TGTGCCAGCAGAGACCGCAGGACAGGGGGTTACGAGCAGTACTTC
TRBD2 TRBJ2-3 few TRBV7-2 CASSFDRGVADTQYF TGTGCCAGCAGCTTTGATCGGGGGGTCGCAGATACGCAGTATTTT
NA TRBJ1-1 NA TRBV19 CASTPDGRNTEAFF TGTGCCAGTACCCCCGACGGGAGGAACACTGAAGCTTTCTTT
NA TRBJ2-7 NA TRBV28 CASVGSYEQYF TGTGCCAGCGTTGGCTCCTACGAGCAGTACTTC
NA TRBJ1-5 NA TRBV7-9 CASSLGLNQPQHF TGTGCCAGCAGCTTAGGTCTGAATCAGCCCCAGCATTTT
TRBD2 TRBJ2-3 NA TRBV24-1 CATSDLVASGRDTQYF TGTGCCACCAGTGATTTGGTGGCTAGCGGGAGGGATACGCAGTATTTT
TRBD2 TRBJ2-7 NA TRBV6-5 CASSFGLAHYYEQYF TGTGCCAGCAGTTTCGGACTAGCGCATTACTACGAGCAGTACTTC
NA TRBJ1-2 NA TRBV25-1 CASSRGFYGYTF TGTGCCAGCAGTAGGGGATTCTATGGCTACACCTTC
TRBD1 TRBJ1-2 NA TRBV6-5 CASSYETGRGYTF TGTGCCAGCAGTTACGAGACAGGGCGCGGCTACACCTTC
NA TRBJ2-6 NA TRBV5-1 CASSGTPVSGANVLTF TGCGCCAGCAGCGGGACACCTGTCTCTGGGGCCAACGTCCTGACTTTC
TRBD2 TRBJ2-2 NA TRBV4-1 CASSQGLAGTGELFF TGCGCCAGCAGCCAGGGACTAGCGGGCACCGGGGAGCTGTTTTTT
NA TRBJ1-5 few TRBV15 CATSRVIILQGQPQHF TGTGCCACCAGCAGGGTAATTATACTACAGGGTCAGCCCCAGCATTTT
TRBD2 TRBJ2-5 NA TRBV6-1 CASRVAGAQETQYF TGTGCCAGCAGAGTAGCGGGGGCACAAGAGACCCAGTACTTC
TRBD2 TRBJ2-3 NA TRBV28 CASSSRTSGNTDTQYF TGTGCCAGCAGTTCCCGGACTAGCGGGAACACAGATACGCAGTATTTT
TRBD2 TRBJ2-7 NA TRBV6-2/TRBV6-3 CASSYGTSGSNEQYF TGTGCCAGCAGTTACGGGACTAGCGGGAGTAACGAGCAGTACTTC
NA TRBJ2-5 NA TRBV5-4 CASSLSGSIGETQYF TGTGCCAGCAGCTTGTCGGGTTCCATTGGGGAGACCCAGTACTTC
TRBD1 TRBJ1-1 NA TRBV28 CASRENTGGGGVYEAFF TGTGCCAGCAGGGAGAATACAGGGGGCGGGGGAGTATATGAAGCTTTCTTT
NA TRBJ1-1 medium-sized TRBV7-9 CASSLGRGDTEAFF TGTGCCAGCAGCTTAGGGAGGGGTGACACTGAAGCTTTCTTT
NA TRBJ2-1 NA TRBV6-1 CASSEQGPSYNEQFF TGTGCCAGCAGTGAACAGGGGCCCTCCTACAATGAGCAGTTCTTC